These 19 T cell receptor beta chains were sequenced from one sample in a study of OX40 agonist ivuxolimab in advanced cancers. The table came from immunoSEQ multiplex PCR; TCRdb's copy has only in-frame clones and leaves some out. The sample records tens of thousands of clones, roughly 80% being singletons. The sequencing here drew on CD4+ or CD8+ T cells sorted from blood, taken in a trial of the OX40 agonist ivuxolimab. Receptor source: an adult with an advanced solid tumor such as melanoma, head and neck, liver or kidney cancer.

This chain connects TRBV7-6 to TRBJ1-4; D is uncertain. The CDR3 runs to 16 residues. V shed 2 bases and J shed 4 bases, with 14 bases lying between them. Germline V CDR1 and CDR2: SGHVS, FNYEAQ. The CDR3 loop is CASSLSPDHYNEKLFF. The CDR3 DNA sequence: TGTGCCAGCAGCTTATCCCCCGATCACTATAATGAAAAACTGTTTTTT. Full variable domain (rest looked up from reference TRBV7-6 and TRBJ1-4): GAGVSQSPRYKVTKRGQDVALRCDPISGHVSLYWYRQALGQGPEFLTYFNYEAQQDKSGLPNDRFSAERPEGSISTLTIQRTEQRDSAMYRCASSLSPDHYNEKLFFGSGTQLSVL.

The chain uses TRBV27 and TRBJ1-3; D is unclear. CDR1 is MNHEY, CDR2 SMNVEV, per germline (reference sequence). Trimming cost V 0 bases and J 0 bases, with 9 bases left between them. This CDR3 region has 16 residues. In nucleotides, the CDR3 is TGTGCCAGCAGTTTATCTTCCCGGCTCTCTGGAAACACCATATATTTT. Amino acid sequence: CASSLSSRLSGNTIYF.

The chain is built from TRBV5-6 and TRBJ1-1; 7 nucleotides agree with TRBD1. The CDR3 loop spans 18 amino acids. With 0 bases clipped from V and 0 bases from J, the junction kept 11 bases outside the gene matches. CDR1 and CDR2 (germline): SGHDT, YYEEEE. The CDR3 DNA is TGTGCCAGCAGCTTGGTTGGGATTTGGGGACAGCTGAACACTGAAGCTTTCTTT. This gives the protein CASSLVGIWGQLNTEAFF.

The chain has TRBV7-3 and TRBJ2-7; TRBD1 might be the D (5 bases). CDR3 length: 14 amino acids. Per the germline V gene, CDR1 is SGHTA and CDR2 is FQGTGA. V lost 6 bases, J lost 3 bases, and 15 bases lay in between. CDR3 sequence (DNA): TGTGCCAGCAGTCCCGAAGGGGCCCACTACGAGCAGTACTTC. Its translation is CASSPEGAHYEQYF. Full variable domain (outside the CDR3, taken from reference TRBV7-3 and TRBJ2-7): GAGVSQTPSNKVTEKGKYVELRCDPISGHTALYWYRQSLGQGPEFLIYFQGTGAADDSGLPNDRFFAVRPEGSVSTLKIQRTERGDSAVYLCASSPEGAHYEQYFGPGTRLTVT.

V gene TRBV7-9 combines with J gene TRBJ2-5; TRBD1 agrees at 11 bases. Germline values: CDR1 SEHNR, CDR2 FQNEAQ (reference sequence). The CDR3 has 13 amino acids. V dropped 5 bases and J dropped 9; count of bases not matched to a gene: 5. The DNA of the CDR3 is TGTGCCAGCAGCGCAGGACAGGGGGCGGCCCAGTACTTC. Translating it yields CASSAGQGAAQYF.

This clone showed up just once. The chain combines TRBV11-3 with TRBJ2-5, with TRBD2 as a possible D gene (5 bases). CDR3 length: 13 residues. Trimming took off 3 bases at V and 3 bases at J, with 8 bases between the two ends. CDR1 is SGHNT, CDR2 YENEEA, per germline. The CDR3 loop is CASSFSGKETQYF. The CDR3 nucleotides read TGTGCCAGCAGCTTCTCGGGAAAAGAGACCCAGTACTTC. The full variable domain, completed using reference TRBV11-3 and TRBJ2-5, is EAGVVQSPRYKIIEKKQPVAFWCNPISGHNTLYWYLQNLGQGPELLIRYENEEAVDDSQLPKDRFSAERLKGVDSTLKIQPAELGDSAVYLCASSFSGKETQYFGPGTRLLVL.

The chain has TRBV29-1 and TRBJ2-1, with D unresolved. CDR1 is SQVTM, CDR2 ANQGSEA, per germline. CDR3 length: 14 residues. Trimming pared 5 bases from V and 0 bases from J, leaving 11 bases between. The CDR3 region is CSVNLVSSYNEQFF. In DNA, the CDR3 is TGCAGCGTTAACTTGGTGAGCTCCTACAATGAGCAGTTCTTC.

The sample holds one count of this clone. The V call is TRBV7-2, the J call TRBJ1-5; unclear D gene. V was pared by 0 bases and J by 5 bases, with 11 bases between. The CDR3 length is 15 residues. Germline V gene lookup returns CDR1 SGHTA and CDR2 FQGNSA. CDR3 bases: TGTGCCAGCAGCTTAGCCCGGACGTTAGATCAGCCCCAGCATTTT. Its translation is CASSLARTLDQPQHF.

This clone appeared a few times. The CDR3 region has the DNA TGTGCCAGCAGCAGGGGGCGAAACACCGGGGAGCTGTTTTTT. Its protein is CASSRGRNTGELFF. The rearrangement joins TRBV7-3 to TRBJ2-2, with 7 bases lining up with TRBD1. The CDR3 is 14 amino acids. Trimming took 5 bases from V and 2 from J; bases not matched to a gene: 2. Germline loops: CDR1 SGHTA, CDR2 FQGTGA.

This clone was recorded a few times. The CDR3 spells CASSQSSFSGNTIYF. CDR3 nucleotide sequence: TGCGCCAGCAGCCAGTCCAGCTTCTCTGGAAACACCATATATTTT. This rearrangement joins TRBV4-1 to TRBJ1-3, with D unclear. This CDR3 is built from 15 residues. Germline lookup yields CDR1 MGHRA and CDR2 YSYEKL. Trimming left V 3 bases short and J 0 bases short, with 9 bases between.

This clone has a handful of counts. The chain has TRBV4-3 and TRBJ2-3, with D perhaps TRBD1 (5 bases). Germline CDR1 is LGHNA and CDR2 is YSLEER. The CDR3 extends over 14 amino acids. The V end lost 4 bases, the J end lost 4 bases, and 12 bases lay between the germline ends. CDR3 DNA: TGCGCCAGCAGCCTCGGGCAAGGGGCAGATACGCAGTATTTT. The encoded protein is CASSLGQGADTQYF.

V and J are TRBV5-4 and TRBJ2-7, with D hard to call. V dropped 1 base and J dropped 0 bases, with 5 bases sitting between them. The germline V gene has CDR1 SGHNT and CDR2 YYREEE (reference sequence). The CDR3 has 13 amino acids. The CDR3 loop reads CASSLPASYEQYF. CDR3 bases: TGTGCCAGCAGCTTGCCGGCCTCCTACGAGCAGTACTTC.

The chain joins TRBV19 to TRBJ2-3; 9 positions match TRBD2. The CDR3 extends over 18 amino acids. The germline V gene encodes CDR1 LNHDA and CDR2 SQIVND (reference sequence). The J segment lost 8 bases and the V segment lost 3 bases, leaving 18 bases of the junction unmatched. The CDR3 sequence is CASSMYSGGHFSTITQYF. The DNA for the CDR3 is TGTGCCAGTAGTATGTACAGCGGGGGGCACTTTAGCACAATTACGCAGTATTTT.

The rearrangement links TRBV11-3 to TRBJ2-5; D unclear. Deletions cut 4 bases from V and 5 bases from J, with 14 bases between. CDR3 length: 14 residues. Germline V lookup: CDR1 SGHNT, CDR2 YENEEA. CDR3 nucleotide sequence: TGTGCCAGCAGCTCCCTGGACGGTGGGGAGACCCAGTACTTC. It encodes CASSSLDGGETQYF.

This clone has more than one count but fewer than ten. This chain joins TRBV19 and TRBJ1-2; D remains ambiguous. V was pared by 8 bases and J by 2 bases, with 9 bases between. Germline CDR1 and CDR2: LNHDA and SQIVND (reference sequence). CDR3 length: 12 amino acids. As DNA, the CDR3 is TGTGCCAGTCAAGGCCAAAACTATGGCTACACCTTC. Its translation is CASQGQNYGYTF.

The chain combines TRBV27 with TRBJ1-1; D remains ambiguous. The CDR3 is made up of 13 amino acids. Germline assignment: CDR1 MNHEY and CDR2 SMNVEV (reference sequence). Trimming removed 3 bases at V and 5 bases at J, with 10 bases between. DNA for the CDR3: TGTGCCAGCAGTTTGTCAGGTGGGACTGAAGCTTTCTTT. Its protein is CASSLSGGTEAFF.

The genes are TRBV5-5 and TRBJ1-1; D gene uncertain. Deletions cut 3 bases from V and 2 bases from J, with 2 bases between. The length of the CDR3 is 11 residues. CDR1 and CDR2 (germline): SGHKS, YYEKEE (reference sequence). The CDR3 DNA reads TGTGCCAGCAGCTCCAACACTGAAGCTTTCTTT. The encoded protein is CASSSNTEAFF.

The V and J genes are TRBV4-3 and TRBJ1-3; D is unclear. Trimming took 0 bases from V and 0 from J, leaving 9 bases between them. This CDR3 contains 16 residues. Germline V lookup: CDR1 LGHNA, CDR2 YSLEER. The CDR3 protein is CASSQESVRSGNTIYF. CDR3 coding DNA: TGCGCCAGCAGCCAAGAATCCGTTCGCTCTGGAAACACCATATATTTT.

This rearrangement joins TRBV5-1 to TRBJ2-7, with D perhaps TRBD1 or TRBD2 (5 bases each). Germline CDR1 reads SGHRS; CDR2 reads YFSETQ. This CDR3 is 12 amino acids long. Deletions cut 0 bases from V and 7 bases from J, with 8 bases between. The CDR3 DNA sequence: TGCGCCAGCAGCTTGGGAGGGGTGGAGCAGTACTTC. Translation gives CASSLGGVEQYF.